Below, 16 T cell receptor beta chains from the same sample are listed, as sequenced in a study of CD8 T cells in ankylosing spondylitis. One entry per CDR3 protein, called by TCRdb with MiXCR from the 5' RACE reads. The repertoire consists of 25,000 to 35,000 distinct CDR3 sequences, with about 14% occurring once and the leading ten covering about a third. Sequencing was carried out using blood. Receptor source: a male donor with ankylosing spondylitis or in good health (not recorded which).

V gene TRBV4-1 combines with J gene TRBJ2-1; D is unresolved. V lost 1 base to trimming and J lost 4 bases, with 8 bases between them. The V gene's germline CDR1 is MGHRA and CDR2 YSYEKL. CDR3 size: 14 residues. CDR3 nucleotides: TGCGCCAGCAGCCAAGCTGCAGGTTACAATGAGCAGTTCTTC. Translation: CASSQAAGYNEQFF.

This chain connects TRBV12-3 or TRBV12-4 to TRBJ2-1; tentatively, D is TRBD2 (5 bases). The CDR3 has 13 amino acids. The V end was cut by 6 bases, the J end by 4 bases, with 10 bases between. CDR3 amino acids: CASRTAGYNEQFF. CDR3 coding DNA: TGTGCCAGCAGGACGGCGGGTTACAATGAGCAGTTCTTC.

As concerns this clonotype: At one end the junction does not follow the germline gene, possibly because of a read error. The rearrangement links TRBV7-2 to TRBJ2-2; no clear D. Looked up from germline, CDR1 is SGHTA and CDR2 is FQGNSA. This CDR3 spans 14 amino acids. The CDR3 is CASNLLGSPGELFF. As DNA, the CDR3 is TGTGCCAGCAACTTATTGGGGTCCCCCGGGGAGCTGTTTTTT.

This clonotype has a handful of counts. The chain combines TRBV20-1 with TRBJ1-6; D gene ambiguous. The V end was cut by 6 bases, the J end by 6 bases, with 12 bases between. Per the germline V gene, CDR1 is DFQATT and CDR2 is SNEGSKA (reference sequence). The CDR3 totals 13 residues. CDR3 amino acids: CSAQVSGNSPLHF. The CDR3 DNA sequence: TGCAGTGCCCAAGTGAGCGGTAATTCACCCCTCCACTTT.

This clonotype was counted between two and nine times. The chain carries TRBV5-1 and TRBJ2-2, with D unresolved. Germline lookup yields CDR1 SGHRS and CDR2 YFSETQ. CDR3 length equals 13 residues. V dropped 0 bases and J dropped 5 bases, with 5 bases sitting between them. CDR3 sequence: CASSLVQTGELFF. In DNA form, the CDR3 reads TGCGCCAGCAGCTTGGTTCAGACCGGGGAGCTGTTTTTT.

This clonotype was seen more than once but under ten times. The V call is TRBV20-1, the J call TRBJ2-4; a weak D match, TRBD2 (5 bases). Germline values: CDR1 DFQATT, CDR2 SNEGSKA (reference sequence). The CDR3 runs to 13 residues. Trimming pared 6 bases from V and 2 bases from J, leaving 11 bases between. CDR3 region: CSAPEGTKNIQYF. The CDR3, as DNA: TGCAGTGCCCCTGAGGGAACCAAAAACATTCAGTACTTC.

The CDR3 spells CASSSGTSIYNEQFF. The CDR3 DNA reads TGTGCCAGCAGTTCTGGGACTAGCATCTACAATGAGCAGTTCTTC. This chain uses TRBV28 with TRBJ2-1; 9 bases are a match to TRBD2. With 4 bases clipped from V and 3 bases from J, the junction kept 4 bases outside the gene matches. This CDR3 comprises 15 residues. Germline V gives CDR1 MDHEN, CDR2 SYDVKM.

This clonotype has more than one count but fewer than ten. The chain uses TRBV28 and TRBJ2-6, with D uncertain. V lost 6 bases and J 1 base, leaving 10 bases between the germline ends. Germline CDR1 reads MDHEN; CDR2 reads SYDVKM. CDR3 length: 15 residues. This CDR3 reads CASRGSTSGANVLTF. The DNA for the CDR3 is TGTGCCAGCAGGGGGTCTACTTCTGGGGCCAACGTCCTGACTTTC.

This clonotype came up many times. The chain uses TRBV12-3 or TRBV12-4 and TRBJ2-6; no reliable D call. V lost 8 bases and J lost 0, with 8 bases in between. CDR3 length equals 14 residues. In DNA form, the CDR3 reads TGTGCCAGCGCCCCGCTCTCTGGGGCCAACGTCCTGACTTTC. Its translation is CASAPLSGANVLTF.

The CDR3 spells CASSFAGTGVTGELFF. DNA for the CDR3: TGTGCCAGCAGCTTTGCCGGGACAGGGGTCACCGGGGAGCTGTTTTTT. The chain couples TRBV7-2 to TRBJ2-2; TRBD1 matches 10 bases. This CDR3 spans 16 amino acids. Trimming cost V 3 bases and J 4 bases; bases outside gene matches: 5. The germline CDR1 and CDR2 sequences are SGHTA and FQGNSA.

The genes are TRBV29-1 and TRBJ1-1; D is possibly TRBD1 (6 bases). V dropped 4 bases and J dropped 2 bases, with 14 bases sitting between them. There are 14 residues in the CDR3. Germline CDR1 is SQVTM and CDR2 is ANQGSEA. The CDR3 loop is CSVAAAGVNTEAFF. CDR3 DNA: TGCAGCGTTGCAGCGGCAGGGGTTAACACTGAAGCTTTCTTT. Looking up the rest from reference TRBV29-1 and TRBJ1-1 gives the full variable domain: SAVISQKPSRDICQRGTSLTIQCQVDSQVTMMFWYRQQPGQSLTLIATANQGSEATYESGFVIDKFPISRPNLTFSTLTVSNMSPEDSSIYLCSVAAAGVNTEAFFGQGTRLTVV.

This clonotype was detected only a few times. V usage is TRBV13 and J usage is TRBJ2-1, with 10 bases identical to TRBD1. Germline V gene sequence: CDR1 PRHDT, CDR2 FYEKMQ (reference sequence). Trimming at V came to 3 bases and at J to 3 bases, leaving 2 bases not matched to a gene. CDR3 length: 15 residues. CDR3 amino acids: CASSLRDRGYNEQFF. The DNA of the CDR3 is TGTGCCAGCAGCTTGCGGGACAGGGGCTACAATGAGCAGTTCTTC.

This clonotype was picked up a small number of times. V is TRBV7-8 and J is TRBJ2-2; unclear D gene. Germline assignment: CDR1 SGHVS and CDR2 FQNEAQ. With 2 bases removed from V and 0 bases from J, the gap between germline ends came to 4 bases. The CDR3 contains 14 residues. The CDR3 reads CASSLIANTGELFF. The DNA for the CDR3 is TGTGCCAGCAGCTTAATTGCGAACACCGGGGAGCTGTTTTTT. The full variable domain, in which reference TRBV7-8 and TRBJ2-2 provide the parts outside the CDR3, is GAGVSQSPRYKVAKRGQDVALRCDPISGHVSLFWYQQALGQGPEFLTYFQNEAQLDKSGLPSDRFFAERPEGSVSTLKIQRTQQEDSAVYLCASSLIANTGELFFGEGSRLTVL.

This chain joins TRBV20-1 and TRBJ2-2, with D tentatively TRBD2 (5 bases). The CDR3 totals 14 residues. V lost 2 bases and J lost 5, with 12 bases in between. Germline V CDR1 and CDR2: DFQATT, SNEGSKA (reference sequence). The CDR3 sequence: CSARLGDATGELFF. Here the CDR3 DNA reads TGCAGTGCTAGACTGGGAGACGCGACCGGGGAGCTGTTTTTT.

This clonotype was observed a few times. The CDR3 protein is CASSLIGQGNQPQHF. The CDR3 region has the DNA TGTGCCAGCAGCTTGATAGGACAGGGTAATCAGCCCCAGCATTTT. The chain has TRBV5-5 and TRBJ1-5; 8 positions match TRBD1. J lost 4 bases, V lost 1 base, and 4 bases had no gene match. Germline loops: CDR1 SGHKS, CDR2 YYEKEE (reference sequence). The length of the CDR3 is 15 residues.

This clonotype was picked up a small number of times. The genes are TRBV12-3 or TRBV12-4 and TRBJ2-2, with D unclear. CDR3 length equals 14 residues. The V end was cut by 6 bases, the J end by 8 bases, with 16 bases between. CDR3 sequence (DNA): TGTGCCAGCAGACTGCAGGTGACACCGGGGGAGCTGTTTTTT. Amino acids: CASRLQVTPGELFF.